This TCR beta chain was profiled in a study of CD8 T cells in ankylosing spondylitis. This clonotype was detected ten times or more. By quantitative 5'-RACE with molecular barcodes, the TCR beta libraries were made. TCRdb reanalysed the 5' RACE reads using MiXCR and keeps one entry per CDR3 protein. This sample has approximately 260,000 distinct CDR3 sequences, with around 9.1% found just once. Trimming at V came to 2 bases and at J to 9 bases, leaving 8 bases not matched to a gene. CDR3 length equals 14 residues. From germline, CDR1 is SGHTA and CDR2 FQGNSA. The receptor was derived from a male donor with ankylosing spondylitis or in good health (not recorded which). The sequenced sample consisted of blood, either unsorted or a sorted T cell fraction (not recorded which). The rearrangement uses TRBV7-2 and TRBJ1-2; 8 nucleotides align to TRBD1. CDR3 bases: TGTGCCAGCAGCTTAAAAACAGGGGGGTCAAGCTACACCTTC. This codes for CASSLKTGGSSYTF.